A selection of T cell receptor beta chains follows, all from one sample in a study of blood T cell repertoires in COVID-19. Clones were read by immunoSEQ multiplex PCR, and TCRdb kept only the in-frame ones, dropping some. The repertoire holds some 220,000 clones, with nearly 85% as singletons. Sequencing was done on a sample of peripheral blood. These receptors were taken from a human donor in a cohort sampled during active COVID-19. The conserved cysteine and the conserved F or W are not part of the CDR3 here.

TRBJ1-6 TRBV10-2 ASSENWSSYNSPLH
TRBJ1-5 TRBV15 ATSRAGTARRVQH
TRBJ2-2 TRBV5-1 ARSLAGGASGELF
TRBJ1-4 TRBV28 ASKIQGADEKLF
TRBJ2-7 TRBV9 ASSGANPHEQY
TRBJ2-4 TRBV19 ASTSGISLAKNIQY
TRBJ2-7 TRBV11-2 ASSLGDGSYEQY
TRBJ1-2 TRBV12-5 ASAPWRGGTTNYGYT
TRBJ2-7 TRBV19 ASSIGKGAYEQY
TRBJ2-2 TRBV2 ASQRRGGRAGELF
TRBJ2-3 TRBV7-9 ASSSGGFNTQY
TRBJ2-1 TRBV29-1 SVQGRGNSDEQF
TRBJ1-4 TRBV11-2 ASSVDRVKLF
TRBJ2-1 TRBV4-1 ASSQLAGLSYNEQF
TRBJ2-2 TRBV7-2 ASRQGSGEISGWLF
TRBJ1-4 TRBV19 ASSRQTGVGGEKLF
TRBJ2-2 TRBV5-1 ASIKTPGQGGTGELF
TRBJ2-2 TRBV12-3/TRBV12-4 ASSRDFGGELF
TRBJ2-7 TRBV7-2 ASSSGLNYEQY
TRBJ1-2 TRBV5-6 ASSFGQGVGYGYT
TRBJ2-7 TRBV30 ACDRGDNVQY
TRBJ2-7 TRBV13 ASSLGYGQGDTYEQY
TRBJ2-2 TRBV11-2 ASSRAEGIGELF
TRBJ2-5 TRBV7-3 ASSSTGQETQY
TRBJ2-7 TRBV6-1 ASSELRGGLNEQY